The 10 T cell receptor beta chains reported below all come from one sample, sequenced in a study of blood T cell repertoires in COVID-19. Clones were read by immunoSEQ multiplex PCR, and TCRdb kept only the in-frame ones, dropping some. The sample has about 240,000 clones; over 80% are singletons. The sample consisted of PBMCs or T cells enriched from blood (not recorded which). The receptors stem from a woman in her 30s with acute COVID-19.

This sequence joins TRBV12-5 and TRBJ1-3; D perhaps matches TRBD1 (6 bases). The CDR3 runs 15 residues. CDR1 and CDR2 from the germline V gene are LGHNT and FRNRAP. Trimming left V 9 bases short and J 2 bases short, with 17 bases between. CDR3 loop: CASKGGLDTGNTIYF. The DNA of the CDR3 is TGTGCTAGCAAGGGGGGACTAGACACTGGAAACACCATATATTTT.

J is TRBJ1-4 and V is TRBV15; D might be TRBD1 (5 bases). Germline CDR1 LNHNV, CDR2 YYDKDF (reference sequence). The ends were cut back, 1 base at V and 4 bases at J, with 10 bases in the middle. The CDR3 is 15 residues long. The DNA for the CDR3 is TGTGCCACCAGCAGAGGCGGGGGGGATAATGAAAAACTGTTTTTT. It is translated as CATSRGGGDNEKLFF.

This CDR3 is CASSGKAGTGVDGYTF. In nucleotides, the CDR3 is TGCGCCAGCAGTGGCAAAGCCGGGACAGGGGTCGATGGCTACACCTTC. This sequence joins TRBV10-1 and TRBJ1-2; 10 bases map to TRBD1. The CDR3 contains 16 residues. Germline V lookup: CDR1 WNHNN, CDR2 SYGVQD (reference sequence). After removal of 4 bases from V and 6 bases from J, the junction contained 11 bases not matched to a gene.

The chain combines TRBV7-2 with TRBJ1-1; TRBD1 agrees at 9 bases. This CDR3 comprises 16 residues. V lost 4 bases and J lost 4; bases outside the gene matches: 10. Germline V CDR1 and CDR2: SGHTA, FQGNSA. CDR3 loop: CASSSSEQGAPTEAFF. The CDR3 DNA reads TGTGCCAGCAGCTCCTCCGAACAGGGGGCGCCCACTGAAGCTTTCTTT. The whole variable domain, filled in from reference TRBV7-2 and TRBJ1-1, reads GAGVSQSPSNKVTEKGKDVELRCDPISGHTALYWYRQSLGQGLEFLIYFQGNSAPDKSGLPSDRFSAERTGGSVSTLTIQRTQQEDSAVYLCASSSSEQGAPTEAFFGQGTRLTVV.

The V call is TRBV10-3, the J call TRBJ2-7, with 8 bases fitting TRBD1. After removal of 10 bases from V and 3 bases from J, the junction contained 11 bases not matched to a gene. Looked up from germline, CDR1 is ENHRY and CDR2 is SYGVKD. The CDR3 sequence is 14 residues long. CDR3 sequence reads: CATTPGTGNYEQYF. CDR3 bases: TGTGCCACCACCCCCGGGACAGGTAACTACGAGCAGTACTTC.

CDR3 DNA sequence: TGTGCCACCAGTATAGGGGATGGTCAGCCCCAGCATTTT. The encoded protein is CATSIGDGQPQHF. V usage is TRBV24-1 and J usage is TRBJ1-5; D is possibly TRBD1 (5 bases). The V end was cut by 6 bases, the J end by 6 bases, with 11 bases between. Germline CDR1 is KGHDR and CDR2 is SFDVKD. The CDR3 has 13 residues.

A remark on this clone: Other DNA sequences from this sample encode an identical CDR3 as well. The chain couples TRBV4-3 to TRBJ1-6; D is unresolved. The CDR3 extends over 13 amino acids. Germline CDR1 is LGHNA and CDR2 is YSLEER. Trimming left V 0 bases short and J 8 bases short, with 5 bases between. CDR3 residues: CASSQDRDSPLHF. CDR3 DNA sequence: TGCGCCAGCAGCCAAGACCGCGATTCACCCCTCCACTTT.

The chain employs TRBV20-1 and TRBJ1-5; 9 bases align to TRBD1. Germline V gene data show CDR1 as DFQATT and CDR2 as SNEGSKA (reference sequence). The junction had 10 bases not matched to a gene; V was cut back by 3 bases and J by 1 base. The CDR3 consists of 17 residues. The CDR3 DNA follows: TGCAGTGCTAGTATGGGACAGGGCTACTCGAGCAATCAGCCCCAGCATTTT. Encoded protein: CSASMGQGYSSNQPQHF.

The chain recombines TRBV5-4 with TRBJ1-6; tentative D call: TRBD1 (5 bases). V gave up 2 bases and J gave up 8 bases, with 17 bases separating them. The CDR3 length is 16 residues. CDR1 and CDR2 from the germline V gene are SGHNT and YYREEE (reference sequence). The CDR3 coding sequence is TGTGCCAGCAGCTTATATCCGGGACTTGAGGATTCACCCCTCCACTTT. This sequence encodes CASSLYPGLEDSPLHF. Full variable domain (rest looked up from reference TRBV5-4 and TRBJ1-6): ETGVTQSPTHLIKTRGQQVTLRCSSQSGHNTVSWYQQALGQGPQFIFQYYREEENGRGNFPPRFSGLQFPNYSSELNVNALELDDSALYLCASSLYPGLEDSPLHFGNGTRLTVT.

The chain carries TRBV15 and TRBJ2-2; possibly TRBD1 for D (6 bases). Germline V lookup: CDR1 LNHNV, CDR2 YYDKDF (reference sequence). V dropped 1 base and J dropped 5 bases, with 8 bases sitting between them. The CDR3 consists of 14 residues. CDR3 loop: CATSRGRGTGELFF. CDR3 DNA sequence: TGTGCCACCAGCAGAGGAAGGGGGACCGGGGAGCTGTTTTTT.